These 7 T cell receptor beta chains were all obtained from the same sample, sequenced in a study of blood T cell repertoires in COVID-19 (dated by TCRdb to 2018 to 2020). Libraries were made using the immunoSEQ multiplex PCR assay. The clones in this table, taken by TCRdb from immuneACCESS, are in-frame only. Not every clone is retained; where verified, under half of the shortfall comes from an unresolved V gene, and the cause of the rest is unknown. The sample has tens of thousands of clones on record, 85% to 95% of them singletons. The leading ten clones occupy 2.5% to 3.5% of the sample. The specimen was peripheral blood. These receptors came from a man aged 50-59 years with acute or convalescent COVID-19.

The gene calls are TRBV9 and TRBJ1-6; D unclear. V was pared by 3 bases and J by 0 bases, with 7 bases between. The CDR3 has 15 residues. Germline CDR1 reads SGDLS; CDR2 reads YYNGEE. The CDR3 sequence is CASSAGGSYNSPLHF. The CDR3 DNA sequence: TGTGCCAGCAGCGCTGGAGGCTCCTATAATTCACCCCTCCACTTT. Variable domain in full (rest from reference TRBV9 and TRBJ1-6): DSGVTQTPKHLITATGQRVTLRCSPRSGDLSVYWYQQSLDQGLQFLIQYYNGEERAKGNILERFSAQQFPDLHSELNLSSLELGDSALYFCASSAGGSYNSPLHFGNGTRLTVT.

The CDR3 loop reads CATSDTLTHEQFF. The CDR3 nucleotides are TGTGCCACCAGTGATACCTTGACACATGAGCAGTTCTTC. The chain links TRBV24-1 to TRBJ2-1; D remains ambiguous. CDR3 length: 13 amino acids. CDR1 is KGHDR, CDR2 SFDVKD, per germline. The V and J ends lost 3 bases and 8 bases respectively, with 10 bases between them.

The chain joins TRBV5-1 to TRBJ2-2, with D perhaps matching TRBD2 (5 bases). The CDR3 is 15 residues long. Deletions cut 3 bases from V and 1 base from J, with 10 bases between. Germline V CDR1 and CDR2: SGHRS, YFSETQ. This CDR3 is CASSSDGLNTGELFF. The DNA for the CDR3 is TGCGCCAGCAGCTCCGACGGACTGAACACCGGGGAGCTGTTTTTT.

The genes are TRBV7-2 and TRBJ2-1; TRBD2 aligns across 7 bases. CDR3 length: 18 amino acids. V lost 2 bases to trimming and J lost 0 bases; unmatched junction nucleotides: 10. In germline, CDR1 is SGHTA, CDR2 FQGNSA. The CDR3 DNA follows: TGTGCCAGCAGCTTATACCCAAGCGGGGCCTACTCCTACAATGAGCAGTTCTTC. Translated, it gives CASSLYPSGAYSYNEQFF.

The rearrangement links TRBV10-3 to TRBJ1-2; D not resolved. The V gene lost 4 bases and the J gene lost 3 bases, with 6 bases spanning the gap. Germline V lookup: CDR1 ENHRY, CDR2 SYGVKD. The CDR3 loop spans 12 amino acids. The DNA of the CDR3 is TGTGCCATCAGTGGGGCAGACTATGGCTACACCTTC. Its protein product is CAISGADYGYTF.

The rearrangement uses TRBV5-8 and TRBJ2-1; 7 nucleotides align to TRBD2. This CDR3 has 15 residues. Trimming took 7 bases from V and 5 from J; bases not matched to a gene: 12. Germline CDR1 SGHTS, CDR2 YDEGEE. The CDR3 is CASPDLGRGNNEQFF. For the CDR3, the DNA is TGTGCCAGCCCTGACCTTGGGCGGGGGAACAATGAGCAGTTCTTC.

The chain is built from TRBV24-1 and TRBJ2-1; TRBD2 is a possible D gene (6 bases). CDR3 length: 12 residues. Germline CDR1 KGHDR, CDR2 SFDVKD. Deletions cut 9 bases from V and 7 bases from J, with 12 bases between. CDR3 amino acids: CATGGGTNEQFF. The CDR3 DNA follows: TGTGCCACCGGCGGTGGGACTAATGAGCAGTTCTTC.